The clone carrying this T cell receptor (beta chain) was observed many times. Its target is unknown. This specimen comes from a study of T cells in Graves' hyperthyroidism and ophthalmopathy. General study results and limits: It was a median approximately 6.9 months before onset that the model predicted ophthalmopathy. The blood repertoire included most of the expanded thyroid clonotypes above 0.001.

CDR3 size: 14 residues. The germline gives CDR1 DFQATT, CDR2 SNEGSKA (reference sequence). Trimming removed 6 bases from V and 6 bases from J; junction bases left unmatched: 14. Amplification of TCR beta CDR3 regions was performed using RNA transcripts as template. Initially, a first-round RT-PCR of the TCR CDR3 employed the HTBI primer set. TCRdb used MiXCR to reprocess the multiplex PCR reads, holding one entry per CDR3 protein. The data show hundreds of thousands of distinct CDR3 sequences, nearly 20% seen once. Source material: blood. This sequence was found in a middle-aged man with Graves' ophthalmopathy. This chain connects TRBV20-1 to TRBJ2-7; 7 nucleotides line up with TRBD1. In DNA, the CDR3 is TGCAGTGCAGCTACTCGAGGGGGCCGAGGCGAGCAGTACTTC. Protein sequence: CSAATRGGRGEQYF.